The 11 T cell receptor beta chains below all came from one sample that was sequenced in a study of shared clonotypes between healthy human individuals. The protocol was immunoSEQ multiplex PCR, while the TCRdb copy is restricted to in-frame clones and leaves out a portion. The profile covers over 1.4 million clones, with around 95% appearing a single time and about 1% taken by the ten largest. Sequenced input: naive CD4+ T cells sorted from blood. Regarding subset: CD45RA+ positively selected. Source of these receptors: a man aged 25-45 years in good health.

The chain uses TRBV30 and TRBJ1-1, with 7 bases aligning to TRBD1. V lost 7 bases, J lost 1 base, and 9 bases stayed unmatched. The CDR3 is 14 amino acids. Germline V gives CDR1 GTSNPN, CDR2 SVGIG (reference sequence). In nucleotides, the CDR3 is TGTGCCTATACGACAGGGCATTGGAACACTGAAGCTTTCTTT. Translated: CAYTTGHWNTEAFF.

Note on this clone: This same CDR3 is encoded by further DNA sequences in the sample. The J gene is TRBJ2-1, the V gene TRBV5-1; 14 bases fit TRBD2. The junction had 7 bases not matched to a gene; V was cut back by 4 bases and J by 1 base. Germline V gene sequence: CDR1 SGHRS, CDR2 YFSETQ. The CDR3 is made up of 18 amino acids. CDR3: CASSPGLAGALSYNEQFF. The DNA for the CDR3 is TGCGCCAGCAGCCCGGGACTAGCGGGAGCGCTTTCCTACAATGAGCAGTTCTTC.

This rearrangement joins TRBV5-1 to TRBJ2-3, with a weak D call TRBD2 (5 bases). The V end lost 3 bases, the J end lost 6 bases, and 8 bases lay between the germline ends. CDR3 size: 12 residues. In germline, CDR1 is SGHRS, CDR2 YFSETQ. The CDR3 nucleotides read TGCGCCAGCAGCTACCCGGGGGATACGCAGTATTTT. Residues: CASSYPGDTQYF.

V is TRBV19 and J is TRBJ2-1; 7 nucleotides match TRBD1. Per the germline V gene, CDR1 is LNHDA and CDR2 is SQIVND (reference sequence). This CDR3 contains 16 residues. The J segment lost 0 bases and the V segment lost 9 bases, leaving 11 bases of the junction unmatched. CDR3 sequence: CASQRGLSFSYNEQFF. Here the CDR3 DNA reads TGTGCCAGCCAAAGGGGGCTCTCGTTCTCCTACAATGAGCAGTTCTTC. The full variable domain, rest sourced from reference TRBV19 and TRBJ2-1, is DGGITQSPKYLFRKEGQNVTLSCEQNLNHDAMYWYRQDPGQGLRLIYYSQIVNDFQKGDIAEGYSVSREKKESFPLTVTSAQKNPTAFYLCASQRGLSFSYNEQFFGPGTRLTVL.

The CDR3 sequence: CASSLDQFYEQYF. The CDR3 region has the DNA TGTGCCAGCAGCTTAGATCAGTTCTACGAGCAGTACTTC. The chain joins TRBV11-2 to TRBJ2-7; no definite D call. The CDR3 length is 13 residues. V lost 0 bases to trimming and J lost 3 bases, with 6 bases between them. The V gene's germline CDR1 is SGHAT and CDR2 FQNNGV. Complete variable domain (other parts from reference TRBV11-2 and TRBJ2-7): EAGVAQSPRYKIIEKRQSVAFWCNPISGHATLYWYQQILGQGPKLLIQFQNNGVVDDSQLPKDRFSAERLKGVDSTLKIQPAKLEDSAVYLCASSLDQFYEQYFGPGTRLTVT.

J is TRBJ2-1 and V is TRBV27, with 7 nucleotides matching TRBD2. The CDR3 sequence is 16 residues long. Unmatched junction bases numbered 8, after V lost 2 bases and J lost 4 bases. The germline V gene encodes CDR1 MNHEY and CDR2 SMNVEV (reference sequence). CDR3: CASSLMGGRKYNEQFF. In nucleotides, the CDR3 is TGTGCCAGCAGTTTAATGGGCGGGAGAAAGTACAATGAGCAGTTCTTC.

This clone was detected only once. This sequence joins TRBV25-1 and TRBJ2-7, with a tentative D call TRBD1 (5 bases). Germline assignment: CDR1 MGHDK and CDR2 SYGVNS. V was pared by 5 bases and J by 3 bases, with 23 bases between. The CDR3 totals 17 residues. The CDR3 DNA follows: TGTGCCAGCAGTCATGACAGCCCTACTACCCTCCGCTACGAGCAGTACTTC. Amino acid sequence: CASSHDSPTTLRYEQYF.

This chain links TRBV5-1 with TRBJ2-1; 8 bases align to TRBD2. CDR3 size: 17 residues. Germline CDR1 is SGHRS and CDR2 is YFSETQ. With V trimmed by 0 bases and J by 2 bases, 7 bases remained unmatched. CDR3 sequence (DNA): TGCGCCAGCAGCTTGGCCGTTGCGGGAGGCCCCTACAATGAGCAGTTCTTC. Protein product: CASSLAVAGGPYNEQFF.

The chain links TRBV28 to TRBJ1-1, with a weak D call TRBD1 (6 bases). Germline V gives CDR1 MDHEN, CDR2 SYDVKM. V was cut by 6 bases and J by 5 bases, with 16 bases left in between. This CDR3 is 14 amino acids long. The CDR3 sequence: CASRETGTLTEAFF. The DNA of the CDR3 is TGTGCCAGCAGGGAAACAGGGACCCTGACTGAAGCTTTCTTT.

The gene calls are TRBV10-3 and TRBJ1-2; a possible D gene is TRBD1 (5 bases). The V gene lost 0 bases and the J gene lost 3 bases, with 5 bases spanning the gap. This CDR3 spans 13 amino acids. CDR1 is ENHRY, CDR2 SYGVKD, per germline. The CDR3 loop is CAISESTDYGYTF. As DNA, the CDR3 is TGTGCCATCAGTGAGTCGACAGACTATGGCTACACCTTC.

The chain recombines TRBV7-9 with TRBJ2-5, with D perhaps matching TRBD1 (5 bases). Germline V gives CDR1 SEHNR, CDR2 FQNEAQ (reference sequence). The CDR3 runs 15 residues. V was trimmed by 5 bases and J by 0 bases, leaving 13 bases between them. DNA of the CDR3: TGTGCCAGCAGCGCTACCCCAGGGAACCAAGAGACCCAGTACTTC. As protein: CASSATPGNQETQYF.